This TCR beta chain was captured in a study of blood T cell repertoires in COVID-19. During active infection, Seattle patients enrolled and were then monitored through disease. This table comes from immunoSEQ multiplex PCR, and its TCRdb copy is limited to in-frame clones, with some not included. The repertoire has 250,000 to 350,000 clones, around 85% of them found once; the top ten carry almost 1.5%. CDR3 length: 13 residues. Germline CDR1 SGHAT, CDR2 FQNNGV. V was pared by 1 base and J by 5 bases, with 8 bases between. The sample was peripheral blood. The V gene is TRBV11-2, the J gene TRBJ1-1; no clear D. This TCR came from a human donor with COVID-19, enrolled during active disease. The donor label of this sample is uncertain. Here the CDR3 DNA reads TGTGCCAGCAGCTTAGCGTCGGGGACTGAAGCTTTCTTT. As protein: CASSLASGTEAFF.